The entry that follows covers one T cell receptor beta chain sequence. Those enrolled in Seattle joined during active infection and were followed longitudinally afterward. The sample belongs to a study of blood T cell repertoires in COVID-19. Study overall: Acute-phase and convalescent COVID-19 samples originated in the United States, Italy and Spain. T cells, B-cell-depleted T cells, or PBMCs provided the cDNA or gDNA that served as material.

The repertoire was sequenced with immunoSEQ multiplex PCR; TCRdb's copy has only in-frame clones and lacks some. The data hold roughly 380,000 clones, with roughly 90% observed a single time. The TCR originated in a woman between 35 and 50 years old with COVID-19, enrolled during active disease. Sequenced sample: peripheral blood.

This chain's CDR3 is CASSLDRLYTF. The DNA of the CDR3 is TGTGCCAGCAGTTTAGACAGACTCTACACCTTC. The chain couples TRBV28 to TRBJ1-2; tentative D call: TRBD1 (5 bases). This CDR3 is built from 11 residues. The V and J ends lost 2 bases and 10 bases respectively, with 8 bases between them. In germline, CDR1 is MDHEN, CDR2 SYDVKM.